The 3 T cell receptor beta chains in this list originate from one sample, sequenced in a study of neurological immune-mediated disorders. TCRdb reprocessed the 5' RACE reads via MiXCR and lists one record per CDR3 protein. The table has 87,000 or so distinct CDR3 sequences, around 3.4% seen once. What was sequenced was PBMCs. These receptors came from a woman in her fifties or sixties with multiple sclerosis.

This clonotype was counted ten times or more. V is TRBV5-1 and J is TRBJ2-3; TRBD2 agrees at 9 bases. From germline, CDR1 is SGHRS and CDR2 YFSETQ. The CDR3 runs 17 residues. Losses at the gene ends were 0 bases for V and 6 bases for J; bases not matched to a gene: 11. Here the CDR3 DNA reads TGCGCCAGCAGCTTGGCCATCGGTAGCGGGGGACAGGATACGCAGTATTTT. Its translation: CASSLAIGSGGQDTQYF.

Many counts were recorded for this clonotype. This rearrangement joins TRBV20-1 to TRBJ2-4; TRBD2 matches at 8 bases. Germline V gene data show CDR1 as DFQATT and CDR2 as SNEGSKA (reference sequence). CDR3 length: 13 amino acids. Trimming cost V 4 bases and J 3 bases; bases outside gene matches: 2. Written as DNA, the CDR3 is TGCAGTGCTACAGGGACTAGCAAAAACATTCAGTACTTC. It translates to CSATGTSKNIQYF.

In this sample, this clonotype turned up many times. The CDR3 DNA sequence: TGCGCCAGCAGTCCTAGGACAGGGGCCCGGCGGAAGAACACTGAAGCTTTCTTT. Protein product: CASSPRTGARRKNTEAFF. The V call is TRBV10-1, the J call TRBJ1-1; 9 bases line up with TRBD1. The V and J ends lost 5 bases and 1 base, in that order; junction bases with no gene match: 14. The CDR3 totals 18 residues. The V gene's germline CDR1 is WNHNN and CDR2 SYGVQD (reference sequence).